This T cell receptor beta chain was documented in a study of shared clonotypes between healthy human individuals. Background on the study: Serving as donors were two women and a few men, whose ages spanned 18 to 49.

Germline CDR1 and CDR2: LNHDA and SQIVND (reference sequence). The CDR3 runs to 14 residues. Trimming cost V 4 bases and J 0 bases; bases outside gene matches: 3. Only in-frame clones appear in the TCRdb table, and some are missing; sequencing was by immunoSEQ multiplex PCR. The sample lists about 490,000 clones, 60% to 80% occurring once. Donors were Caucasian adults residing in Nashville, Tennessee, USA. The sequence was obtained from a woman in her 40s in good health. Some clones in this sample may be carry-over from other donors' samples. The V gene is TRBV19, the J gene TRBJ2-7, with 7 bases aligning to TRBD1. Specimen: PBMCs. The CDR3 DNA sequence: TGTGCCAGTAGTAGCGACAGGGACTCCTACGAGCAGTACTTC. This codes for CASSSDRDSYEQYF.